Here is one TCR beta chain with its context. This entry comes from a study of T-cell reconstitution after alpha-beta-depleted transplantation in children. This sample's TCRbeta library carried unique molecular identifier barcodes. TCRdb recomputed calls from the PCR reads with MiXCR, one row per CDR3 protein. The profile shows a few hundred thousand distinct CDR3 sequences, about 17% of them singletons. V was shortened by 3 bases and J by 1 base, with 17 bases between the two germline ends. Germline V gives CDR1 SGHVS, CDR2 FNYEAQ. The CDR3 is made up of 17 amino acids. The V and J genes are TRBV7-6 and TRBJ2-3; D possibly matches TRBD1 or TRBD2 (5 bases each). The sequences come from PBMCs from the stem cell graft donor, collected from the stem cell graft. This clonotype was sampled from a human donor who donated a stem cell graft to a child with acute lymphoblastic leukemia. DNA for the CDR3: TGTGCCAGCAGCTTGATTGTGGGGGTGCCACGCACAGATACGCAGTATTTT. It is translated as CASSLIVGVPRTDTQYF.